These 6 T cell receptor beta chains share one sample of origin, sequenced in a study of T cell responses to AZD1222 COVID-19 vaccine. The repertoire was sequenced with immunoSEQ multiplex PCR; TCRdb's copy has only in-frame clones and lacks some. The sample has over 100,000 clones; about 88% are singletons. Sequencing used peripheral blood, obtained on day 0 of AZD1222 vaccination. These TCRs come from an adult in good health.

The chain employs TRBV4-2 and TRBJ2-7, with no clear D. The CDR3 extends over 14 amino acids. Germline lookup yields CDR1 LGHNA and CDR2 YNFKEQ. V lost 1 base, J lost 2 bases, and 9 bases lay in between. CDR3 DNA sequence: TGTGCCAGCAGCCAAGTCGACACCACCTACGAGCAGTACTTC. It codes for CASSQVDTTYEQYF.

The table lists this clone with a few counts. The gene calls are TRBV11-2 and TRBJ1-2; TRBD1 might be the D (6 bases). The CDR3 contains 13 residues. V shed 5 bases and J shed 7 bases, with 14 bases lying between them. Per germline, CDR1 SGHAT and CDR2 FQNNGV. In DNA, the CDR3 is TGTGCCAGCAGCCTACAGGGTGCGGGTGGCTACACCTTC. Encoded protein: CASSLQGAGGYTF.

The V call is TRBV6-2 or TRBV6-3, the J call TRBJ1-5; 10 nucleotides agree with TRBD1. The CDR3 loop spans 15 amino acids. Germline V lookup: CDR1 MNHEY, CDR2 SVGEGT. The ends lost 4 bases at V and 3 bases at J; junction bases unmatched: 3. CDR3 residues: CASSSTGGSNQPQHF. CDR3 DNA sequence: TGTGCCAGCAGTTCGACAGGGGGCTCCAATCAGCCCCAGCATTTT.

The V and J genes are TRBV18 and TRBJ1-1; weak D call: TRBD1 (6 bases). CDR1 is KGHSH, CDR2 LQKENI, per germline. The CDR3 consists of 13 residues. Between the trimmed V and J ends, which lost 8 bases and 1 base, there was a span of 11 bases. The DNA for the CDR3 is TGTGCCAGCACAACAGGGCAGAACACTGAAGCTTTCTTT. The encoded protein is CASTTGQNTEAFF. The full variable domain, completed using reference TRBV18 and TRBJ1-1, is NAGVMQNPRHLVRRRGQEARLRCSPMKGHSHVYWYRQLPEEGLKFMVYLQKENIIDESGMPKERFSAEFPKEGPSILRIQQVVRGDSAAYFCASTTGQNTEAFFGQGTRLTVV.

This clone turned up a few times. The V and J genes are TRBV7-2 and TRBJ1-1, with D unresolved. V lost 1 base to trimming and J lost 0 bases, with 6 bases between them. From germline, CDR1 is SGHTA and CDR2 FQGNSA. This CDR3 is built from 14 residues. In nucleotides, the CDR3 is TGTGCCAGCAGCTTAGGACTATTGAACACTGAAGCTTTCTTT. Encoded protein: CASSLGLLNTEAFF.

The chain carries TRBV19 and TRBJ1-5; TRBD1 matches 9 bases. Germline V CDR1 and CDR2: LNHDA, SQIVND (reference sequence). There are 13 residues in the CDR3. The V gene end was trimmed by 6 bases and the J gene end by 6 bases; junction bases not matched to a gene: 3. The CDR3, as DNA: TGTGCCAGTAGAGGGACAGGGCTTCAGCCCCAGCATTTT. This gives the protein CASRGTGLQPQHF.